A selection of T cell receptor beta chains follows, all from one sample in a study of immune characterization of retroperitoneal liposarcoma. TCRdb fed the PCR reads into MiXCR, producing one record per CDR3 protein. The table lists more than 9,000 distinct CDR3 sequences, around 28% of them singletons. Sequenced: tumor tissue. Receptors were obtained from a male donor with retroperitoneal liposarcoma. CDR3s include the opening cysteine and the closing phenylalanine or tryptophan. The order of the fields is V gene, clone size, J gene, D gene, CDR3 DNA, CDR3 protein. The D gene is left open where the match is weak. Rows may omit the clone size; those that give it use once, few, many or a size class.

TRBV27	.	TRBJ2-1	TRBD2	TGTGCCAGCAGTTTATTAGCGGGGGGGCCAGGGAATGAGCAGTTCTTC	CASSLLAGGPGNEQFF
TRBV6-1	many	TRBJ2-1	TRBD1	TGTGCCAGCAGTGAAGACGCAGGGACAGGGGGCGACGAGCAGTTCTTC	CASSEDAGTGGDEQFF
TRBV7-3	medium-sized	TRBJ2-5	.	TGTGCCAGCAGCTTACAGCCCGCGGCCGGGGAGACCCAGTACTTC	CASSLQPAAGETQYF
TRBV11-3	few	TRBJ2-5	TRBD2	TGTGCCAGCAGCAACAACATCGTACTAGCGGGAGATCTAAGAGGTGAGCAGTACTTC	CASSNNIVLAGDLRGEQYF
TRBV7-4	.	TRBJ2-5	.	TGTGCCAGCAGCCCCGCTCTAGGGAAAAATGAGCAGTACTTC	CASSPALGKNEQYF
TRBV6-7	.	TRBJ1-4	.	TGTGCCAGCAGTCTCTTCTCGAGGGCGCCCGAAGGGAAACTGTTTTTT	CASSLFSRAPEGKLFF
TRBV5-3	.	TRBJ1-4	TRBD1	TGTGCCAGCAGCATTAGGGACAGGGGGCGCCTCGGTGAAAAACTGTTTTTT	CASSIRDRGRLGEKLFF
TRBV6-1	medium-sized	TRBJ2-1	.	TGTGCCAGCAGTGAAGAGTACGGAACCTACGAGCAGTTCTTC	CASSEEYGTYEQFF
TRBV5-6	.	TRBJ2-1	.	TGTGCCAGCAGCCTGGACAGGAGGCTTGGGGGGACCTACGAGCAGTTCTTC	CASSLDRRLGGTYEQFF
TRBV12-3/TRBV12-4	many	TRBJ2-1	TRBD2	TGTGCCAGCAGCCGGACTAGCGGAAGCTCCTACAATGAGCAGTTCTTC	CASSRTSGSSYNEQFF
TRBV6-8	few	TRBJ2-2	TRBD1	TGTGCCAGCAGGATACGGGACAGTCGTGGCACCGGGGAGCTGTTTTTT	CASRIRDSRGTGELFF
TRBV6-1	medium-sized	TRBJ2-5	TRBD2	TGTGCCAGCAGTGGGACTAGCGGGGGGGCAGAGACCCAGTACTTC	CASSGTSGGAETQYF
TRBV6-6	.	TRBJ1-5	.	TGTGCCAGCGACATAGCGAGGGCCAATCAGCCCCAGCATTTT	CASDIARANQPQHF
TRBV4-1	.	TRBJ2-7	.	TGCGCCAGCAGCCAAGATGGATCAGGCTCCTACAATGAGCAGTACTTC	CASSQDGSGSYNEQYF
TRBV6-1	many	TRBJ2-3	.	TGTGCCAGCAGTCTCGAGGGGTCGCGGGCAGATACGCAGTATTTT	CASSLEGSRADTQYF